The 2 T cell receptor beta chains reported below all come from one sample, sequenced in a study of blood T cell repertoires in COVID-19 (dated by TCRdb to the early 2020s). Receptors were amplified or captured by the immunoSEQ multiplex PCR assay. Held by TCRdb, this immuneACCESS table contains in-frame sequences only and omits some clones. Under half of the omission traces to an unresolved V gene where checked; the cause of the rest is unknown. The sample table records more than 110,000 clones; 65% to 90% of these occur just once. About 3.2% of the sample rests with the top ten. The sequenced sample was peripheral blood. These receptors were taken from a man between 45 and 60 years old with acute or convalescent COVID-19.

This clone was counted only a few times. The chain couples TRBV9 to TRBJ1-6, with D maybe TRBD1 (5 bases). CDR3 length equals 17 residues. The V gene's germline CDR1 is SGDLS and CDR2 YYNGEE. V dropped 0 bases and J dropped 2 bases, with 12 bases sitting between them. DNA for the CDR3: TGTGCCAGCAGCGTAGAAGGGGAAGGGACCTATAATTCACCCCTCCACTTT. Protein product: CASSVEGEGTYNSPLHF. Full variable domain (missing parts from reference TRBV9 and TRBJ1-6): DSGVTQTPKHLITATGQRVTLRCSPRSGDLSVYWYQQSLDQGLQFLIQYYNGEERAKGNILERFSAQQFPDLHSELNLSSLELGDSALYFCASSVEGEGTYNSPLHFGNGTRLTVT.

CDR3 sequence: CAIGHESSPLHF. DNA for the CDR3: TGTGCCATCGGGCATGAAAGTTCACCCCTCCACTTT. The rearrangement uses TRBV10-3 and TRBJ1-6; D remains unclear. Between the trimmed V and J ends, which lost 8 bases and 9 bases, there was a span of 11 bases. CDR1 ENHRY and CDR2 SYGVKD come from the germline V gene. The CDR3 contains 12 residues.